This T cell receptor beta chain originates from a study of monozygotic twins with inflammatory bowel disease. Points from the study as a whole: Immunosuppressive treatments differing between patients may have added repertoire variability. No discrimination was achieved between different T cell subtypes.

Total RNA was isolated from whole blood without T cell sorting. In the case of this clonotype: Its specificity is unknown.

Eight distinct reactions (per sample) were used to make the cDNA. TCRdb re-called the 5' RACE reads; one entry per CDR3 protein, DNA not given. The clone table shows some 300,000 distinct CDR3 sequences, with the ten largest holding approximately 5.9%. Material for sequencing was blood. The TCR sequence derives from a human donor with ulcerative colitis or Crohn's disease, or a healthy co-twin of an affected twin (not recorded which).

The CDR3 is CASSLTSGTKSREQYF. The rearrangement uses TRBV7-9 and TRBJ2-7; with no DNA, the TCRdb D assignment of TRBD2 cannot be verified. The CDR3 runs 16 residues. Germline values: CDR1 SEHNR, CDR2 FQNEAQ (reference sequence). The whole variable domain, filled in from reference TRBV7-9 and TRBJ2-7, reads DTGVSQNPRHKITKRGQNVTFRCDPISEHNRLYWYRQTLGQGPEFLTYFQNEAQLEKSRLLSDRFSAERPKGSFSTLEIQRTEQGDSAMYLCASSLTSGTKSREQYFGPGTRLTVT.